This note documents a single T cell receptor beta chain sequence. This receptor's antigen is unknown. Base qualities are missing; no much larger clone stands one base away. The sample belongs to a study of cytomegalovirus exposure and HLA in healthy donors listed by TCRdb under 2017. Regarding the research as a whole: A later analysis indicated that the 95 to 150 validation repertoires were generated on the platform also employed for the roughly 650 repertoires of the first cohort. The aim of the study was to test whether cataloging public T cell receptors could identify signatures of past pathogen exposure. A separate validation cohort of about 110 different subjects was used in addition to the roughly 670-subject first cohort. High-throughput TCR immunosequencing, statistical association of individual TCRs with disease status, and machine learning were combined to predict cytomegalovirus infection status.

From V the trimming removes 6 bases and from J it removes 2 bases, while the gene matches leave 4 bases of the junction unaccounted for. The germline V gene specifies MNHNS as CDR1 and SASEGT as CDR2. The CDR3 sequence holds 15 residues, the cysteine and phenylalanine included. Just the 45-base CDR3 DNA is kept, in frame starting at base 1. The paper's findings and limits, for the study overall: A later analysis found that TCRs clustered in the first cohort also tended to co-occur in the roughly 120 validation repertoires, with just under 95% of cluster scores above 0. In vitro tests confirmed that a few of the cytomegalovirus-associated TCR beta chains recognize cytomegalovirus antigens. While some public TCRs were present in many individuals, most TCR sequences turned up only very rarely across donors. A total of 150 or so TCR beta chains were listed by the study as associated with cytomegalovirus. Cytomegalovirus status was reported to be diagnosed by the classifier with high specificity and sensitivity in both the original and validation cohorts. The authors suggested that the approach could potentially be extended to other disease states and immunological phenotypes. A later analysis lacked HLA typing for the validation cohort, so it scored co-occurrence in that cohort across all 110 or so repertoires.

The donors belonged to the validation cohort of about 120 subjects, which was separate from the 666-subject first cohort. Library construction relied on the immunoSEQ multiplex PCR assay. As for the original processing: A statistical classification framework was built for diagnosing cytomegalovirus status from the catalog of TCR beta chain sequences. TCRdb took over this immuneACCESS table, retaining in-frame rearrangements with V and J assigned. Such tables are incomplete; in checked studies, under half of the missing clones stem from an unresolved V gene, and the remainder is unexplained. V and J calls and clone size come straight from that table; D and trimming were deduced from the DNA. The sample table shows over 85,000 clones, and 85% to 90% are seen once. The ten largest clones represent over 1.3% of the sample.

The TCR sequence derives from a woman aged 25 to 39 in good health and CMV-seropositive. Recombination linked TRBV6-1 to TRBJ2-1, with 10 middle bases fitting TRBD2. The sample comprised PBMCs. The CDR3 loop reads CASSPGTSAYNEQFF. The DNA sequence follows: TGTGCCAGCAGCCCAGGGACTAGCGCCTACAATGAGCAGTTCTTC.